This T cell receptor beta chain was profiled in a study of T cell responses to AZD1222 COVID-19 vaccine (dated by TCRdb to the early 2020s). About the full investigation: AZD1222 recipients given second doses at about 4 weeks or at about 12 weeks were pooled, since spike-specific TCR depth and breadth were not found to differ between the two schedules. TCR sequencing was performed for about 250 trial participants, of whom about 200 were given two doses of AZD1222 and around 25 were given two doses of MenACWY control vaccine. Trial participants were enrolled by age into 18-55, 56-69 and 70-plus year subgroups, with roughly 160, 29 and 62 TCR-sequenced participants respectively. Results and caveats for the whole study, not just this receptor: In the small 56-69-year group, the increase in depth fell short of significance, most likely because of low power. Epitopes outside the regions mutated in the B.1.351 and B.1.1.7 variants were reportedly recognized by nearly half of the unique spike-specific TCRs. A significant rise in spike-specific TCR breadth and depth was observed after two AZD1222 doses relative to day 0 and relative to MenACWY recipients. Participants were mostly white British, with more females than males. The authors suggested clonal diversity may have been underestimated. Conclusions about previously exposed vaccinees were limited because only a handful of AZD1222 recipients were SARS-CoV-2 seropositive at baseline. The whole spike protein was spanned by vaccine-associated CD4 TCRs, and dominant responses were seen in regions 160-218 and 743-854. Because no day 14 peak-response samples were available, the repertoires could be characterized only after the peak T cell response.

On this clone itself: Its cognate antigen has yet to be identified. It has no much larger one-base neighbor in the sample; base qualities were not kept.

For CDR1 and CDR2, the germline V gene lists SNHLY and FYNNEI. The junction carries 12 bases between V and J, which are trimmed by 5 bases and 5 bases respectively. Its CDR3 holds 13 amino acids, cysteine through phenylalanine. CDR3 DNA only is kept here, 39 bases in frame from base 1. The CDR3 regions of human TCRbeta chains were subjected to immunosequencing. Per the original workflow: TCRs in the repertoires were matched against a reference library of SARS-CoV-2-specific TCRs that had been generated with the MIRA antigen-specificity platform. Breadth meant the fraction of unique TCRs that were SARS-CoV-2-associated, whereas depth meant the fraction of total T cells that were SARS-CoV-2-associated. Each spike-specific TCR was assigned to its reactive spike region and to a CD4 or CD8 class using the MIRA data. Log10-transformed breadth and depth values were compared by one-way ANOVA with Sidak's multiple comparisons tests. TCRdb retrieved this table from immuneACCESS and kept in-frame rearrangements only. Not all clones are present; in checked studies, unresolved V genes account for under half, and no reason is known for the remainder. The DNA was the basis for D and trimming; V, J and clone size are from that table. This sample comprises about 130,000 clones, around 94% of them detected only once. The ten largest make up 6.6% of the sample.

According to the study, the label for this sample's time point signals: baseline before first vaccination. Samples from vaccinated people were obtained from the UK trials COV001 and COV002, which included a single-blind randomized controlled phase 2/3 trial of AZD1222 (ChAdOx1 nCoV-19) in healthy adults. Trial participant PBMC samples were collected at day 0 and day 28 after the second dose for TCRbeta chain sequencing. The clonotype was recovered from an adult in good health. Recombination linked TRBV2 to TRBJ1-2, with TRBD1 as a weak D call on 6 bases. The input for sequencing was peripheral blood, taken on day 0 of AZD1222 vaccination. The base sequence is TGTGCCAGCAGTTATACAGGGCTTTATGGCTACACCTTC. Translated, this gives CASSYTGLYGYTF.